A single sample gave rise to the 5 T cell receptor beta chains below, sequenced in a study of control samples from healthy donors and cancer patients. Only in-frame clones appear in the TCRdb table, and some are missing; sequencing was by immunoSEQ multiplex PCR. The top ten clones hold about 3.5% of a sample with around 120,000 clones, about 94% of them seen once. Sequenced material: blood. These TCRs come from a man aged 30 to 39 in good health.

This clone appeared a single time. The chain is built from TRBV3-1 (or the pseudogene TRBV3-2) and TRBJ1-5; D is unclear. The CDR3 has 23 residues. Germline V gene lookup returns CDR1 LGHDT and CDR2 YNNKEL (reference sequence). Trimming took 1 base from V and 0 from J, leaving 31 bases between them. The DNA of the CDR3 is TGTGCCAGCAGCCAAGGAGGCAGGTTACCCCACGGATCACGCGCGGATAGCAATCAGCCCCAGCATTTT. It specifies CASSQGGRLPHGSRADSNQPQHF.

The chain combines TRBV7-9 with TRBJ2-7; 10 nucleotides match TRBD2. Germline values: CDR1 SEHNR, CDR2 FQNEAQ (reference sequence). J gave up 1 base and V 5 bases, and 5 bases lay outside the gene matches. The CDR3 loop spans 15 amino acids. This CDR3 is CASSPYSGGSYEQYF. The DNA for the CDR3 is TGTGCCAGCAGCCCCTATAGCGGGGGGTCCTACGAGCAGTACTTC.

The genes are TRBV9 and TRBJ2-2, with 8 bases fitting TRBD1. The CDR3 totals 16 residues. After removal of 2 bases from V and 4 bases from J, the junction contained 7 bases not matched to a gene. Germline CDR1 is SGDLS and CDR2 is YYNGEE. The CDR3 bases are TGTGCCAGCAGCGTGTCCGGGACAGGCGGCACCGGGGAGCTGTTTTTT. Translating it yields CASSVSGTGGTGELFF.

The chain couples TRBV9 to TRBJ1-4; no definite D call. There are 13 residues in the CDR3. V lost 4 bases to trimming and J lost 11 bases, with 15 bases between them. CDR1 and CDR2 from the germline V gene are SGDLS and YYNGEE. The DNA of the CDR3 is TGTGCCAGCAGCCCCCCTGGCGCAGAGAAACTGTTTTTT. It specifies CASSPPGAEKLFF.

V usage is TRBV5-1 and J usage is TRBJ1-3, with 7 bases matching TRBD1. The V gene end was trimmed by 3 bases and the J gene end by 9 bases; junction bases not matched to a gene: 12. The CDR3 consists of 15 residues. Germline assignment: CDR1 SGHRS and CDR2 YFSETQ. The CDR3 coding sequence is TGCGCCAGCAGCTCCTGGGACAGACCGGACGGCACCATATATTTT. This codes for CASSSWDRPDGTIYF.